Presented here are 12 T cell receptor beta chains from one specimen sequenced in a study of response to subunit inactivated influenza vaccine. From the RT-PCR reads, TCRdb called clonotypes with MiXCR, one entry per CDR3 protein. The sample lists about 190,000 distinct CDR3 sequences, about an eighth seen once, with roughly 25% in the top ten. This sample comprised CD8+ T cells sorted from PBMCs, obtained 4 to 6 days after vaccination. The receptor set was obtained from a man aged 45 to 65 who received an inactivated influenza vaccine.

This clonotype was seen many times. This chain uses TRBV5-1 with TRBJ2-1; 11 positions agree with TRBD2. Germline-derived CDR1 and CDR2 are SGHRS and YFSETQ. The trim removed 2 bases at V and 0 bases at J, leaving 4 bases unmatched. This CDR3 region has 17 residues. CDR3 loop: CASSLSSGGSSYNEQFF. CDR3 in DNA: TGCGCCAGCAGCTTATCTAGCGGGGGGAGCTCCTACAATGAGCAGTTCTTC.

This clonotype was seen only once. The CDR3 nucleotides are TGTGCCAGCAGTTACAACCGTAGTGACGGAAGCACTGAAGCTTTCTTT. Translation gives CASSYNRSDGSTEAFF. The V call is TRBV6-5, the J call TRBJ1-1, with D hard to call. V was clipped by 2 bases and J by 4 bases, with 17 bases between them. CDR1 is MNHEY and CDR2 is SVGAGI in the germline V gene. CDR3 length equals 16 residues.

This chain connects TRBV20-1 to TRBJ2-1, with 7 positions matching TRBD2. Germline assignment: CDR1 DFQATT and CDR2 SNEGSKA (reference sequence). The V segment lost 6 bases and the J segment 0 bases; nucleotides outside the gene matches: 5. The CDR3 runs 14 residues. CDR3 residues: CSAGSGTSYNEQFF. The DNA for the CDR3 is TGCAGTGCAGGAAGCGGGACCTCCTACAATGAGCAGTTCTTC.

This clonotype was counted between two and nine times. The chain has TRBV24-1 and TRBJ2-3; no clear D gene. The length of the CDR3 is 13 residues. Trimming stripped 6 bases from V and 6 bases from J, with 12 bases between. Germline V gene data show CDR1 as KGHDR and CDR2 as SFDVKD. CDR3 protein: CATSSPAGDTQYF. CDR3 DNA: TGTGCCACCAGTTCCCCGGCCGGGGATACGCAGTATTTT.

The gene calls are TRBV6-1 and TRBJ2-7; the match to TRBD1 covers 8 bases. The germline gives CDR1 MNHNS, CDR2 SASEGT. The ends lost 5 bases at V and 4 bases at J; junction bases unmatched: 10. The CDR3 sequence is 15 residues long. The DNA of the CDR3 is TGTGCCAGCAGTACAGTTGGGACAGGAATATACGAGCAGTACTTC. Its translation: CASSTVGTGIYEQYF.

The chain joins TRBV7-9 to TRBJ2-3; TRBD1 aligns across 7 bases. CDR1 and CDR2 (germline): SEHNR, FQNEAQ (reference sequence). This CDR3 region has 15 residues. Trimming cost V 3 bases and J 4 bases; bases outside gene matches: 7. The CDR3 nucleotides are TGTGCCAGCAGCTTCCGACAGGGAGTGGCAGATACGCAGTATTTT. This encodes CASSFRQGVADTQYF.

The V call is TRBV7-9, the J call TRBJ2-1; TRBD2 agrees at 10 bases. The germline gives CDR1 SEHNR, CDR2 FQNEAQ (reference sequence). The CDR3 spans 15 residues. Unmatched junction bases numbered 13, after V lost 3 bases and J lost 14 bases. CDR3 sequence (DNA): TGTGCCAGCAGCTTGGAAACGGGACTAGCGTCTGGGAAGTTCTTC. As protein: CASSLETGLASGKFF.

This clonotype was observed a few times. This sequence joins TRBV11-2 and TRBJ2-7; the D call may be TRBD1 or TRBD2 (5 bases each). The V end was cut by 0 bases, the J end by 6 bases, with 9 bases between. Germline lookup yields CDR1 SGHAT and CDR2 FQNNGV. The CDR3 is made up of 13 amino acids. CDR3: CASSLEWDGEQYF. CDR3 DNA: TGTGCCAGCAGCTTAGAATGGGACGGCGAGCAGTACTTC. The full variable domain, rest sourced from reference TRBV11-2 and TRBJ2-7, is EAGVAQSPRYKIIEKRQSVAFWCNPISGHATLYWYQQILGQGPKLLIQFQNNGVVDDSQLPKDRFSAERLKGVDSTLKIQPAKLEDSAVYLCASSLEWDGEQYFGPGTRLTVT.

The V call is TRBV20-1, the J call TRBJ2-1; TRBD2 matches at 11 bases. This CDR3 comprises 12 residues. Germline lookup yields CDR1 DFQATT and CDR2 SNEGSKA (reference sequence). In DNA form, the CDR3 reads TGCAGCGGGACTAGCGGCTACAATGAGCAGTTCTTC. It translates to CSGTSGYNEQFF.

This clonotype has only a few counts. The chain combines TRBV7-3 with TRBJ2-3, with TRBD1 matching over 9 bases. This CDR3 spans 14 amino acids. The germline V gene has CDR1 SGHTA and CDR2 FQGTGA. The trim removed 6 bases at V and 6 bases at J, leaving 7 bases unmatched. The CDR3 protein is CASRGTGNTDTQYF. The CDR3 region has the DNA TGTGCCAGCAGGGGGACAGGGAATACGGATACGCAGTATTTT.

This clonotype appeared many times. The gene calls are TRBV20-1 and TRBJ2-3, with D perhaps TRBD2 (7 bases). With 3 bases removed from V and 5 bases from J, the gap between germline ends came to 18 bases. Germline CDR1 is DFQATT and CDR2 is SNEGSKA (reference sequence). CDR3 length: 15 residues. This chain's CDR3 is CSASGLGGAVDTQYF. CDR3 nucleotide sequence: TGCAGTGCTAGCGGCCTAGGGGGGGCAGTAGATACGCAGTATTTT.

This clonotype was seen only a few times. A read error may account for a junction end that differs from germline. V usage is TRBV4-1 and J usage is TRBJ2-1; D may be TRBD1 or TRBD2 (5 bases each). Germline CDR1 is MGHRA and CDR2 is YSYEKL. This CDR3 has 14 residues. CDR3 in amino acids: CASSHPRDPRASVF. The CDR3 DNA sequence: TGCGCCAGCAGCCATCCTCGGGACCCCAGGGCAAGCGTCTTC.